This T cell receptor beta chain derives from a study of graft-versus-host responses after intestinal transplantation (dated by TCRdb to the early 2020s). Describing the broader study: The transplants that recipients received were multivisceral, liver-intestinal, or isolated intestinal. Anti-thymocyte globulin induction was given to all recipients, followed by maintenance tacrolimus and steroids for approximately 3 years. After intestinal transplantation, graft-versus-host and host-versus-graft alloreactive T cell clones in the graft, circulation and bone marrow were tracked using bulk TCR-beta CDR3 sequencing. To identify alloreactive clones, pre-transplant mixed lymphocyte reaction products were sequenced and then compared with unstimulated pre-transplant donor and recipient T cells. A cohort of about two dozen intestinal transplant recipients, including one retransplant, was enrolled, and a few patients lacking pretransplant specimens were excluded. Donor T cell macrochimerism was defined as a peak of at least 4% donor T cells among recipient peripheral blood mononuclear cells. Rather than going through the commercial service, samples from three later patients were sequenced in-house on an Illumina MiSeq and processed with MiXCR.

The full study reports these points: The relatively low number and heterogeneity of intestinal transplant patients limited the conclusions. Early after transplant, declines in HvG clones were associated with peak levels of circulating GvH clones. In the allografts of patients with donor T cell macrochimerism, GvH to HvG T cell clonal ratios were high. GvH clones turned up in recipient bone marrow, with some appearing earlier in ileal mucosa or blood, a pattern consistent with an intestinal mucosal origin.

Details on this clone: Its specific antigen is unknown. Per-nucleotide qualities are absent, and no much larger clonotype sits a single base away.

The library relied on the immunoSEQ multiplex PCR assay. For most patients, genomic DNA was isolated with the Qiagen DNeasy Blood and Tissue Kit and sent frozen to Adaptive Biotechnologies for TCR sequencing. Adaptive Biotechnologies carried out high-throughput TCR-beta CDR3 sequencing of genomic DNA for most patients. The study's processing was this. Adaptive's ImmunoSEQ software supplied the TCR sequencing data for 15 to 20 patients, while MiXCR and VDJtools were used to process a few other patients. To correct CD4 versus CD8 sorting errors, sequences present in both subsets at a frequency ratio below 5:1 were removed. CDR3 nucleotide sequences shared between donor and recipient were removed because their origin could not be assigned. At least 2-fold expansion over unstimulated cells and a minimum CFSE-low frequency of 0.002% (template counts) or 0.001% (read counts) were required for clones to be classified as alloreactive. A clone was considered mappable if detected in the sequenced pre-transplant spleen, lymph node, or MLR CFSE-low populations of the donor or recipient. The cumulative frequency of alloreactive clones was calculated as a percentage of all sequences, weighted by copy number. TCRdb stores this immuneACCESS table with in-frame sequences only. Part of the clones is absent; in the studies checked, under half of the shortfall reflects unresolved V genes, and no reason is known for the rest. That table furnishes V, J and clone size, whereas the DNA furnished D and trimming. This sample holds fewer than 110,000 clones; roughly 93% were observed only once. The ten largest clones add up to approximately 1.2% of the sample.

V lost 1 base and J lost 3 bases, and the count of bases not matched to a germline gene is 2. Reading from cysteine to phenylalanine, the CDR3 counts 14 amino acids. Only the CDR3 part of the read is kept: 42 bases, read in frame from the first base. Looking up the germline V gene (reference sequence) yields CDR1 SEHNR and CDR2 FQNEAQ. Per the publication, the time point label means: cells obtained before transplantation from donor or recipient. CD3+CD4+ and CD3+CD8+ populations were FACS-sorted from unstimulated pre-transplant donor and recipient cells taken from spleen or lymph nodes. The specimen comprised unstimulated CD8+ T cells sorted from spleen or lymph node cells, sampled before intestinal transplant. This chain is built from TRBV7-9 and TRBJ1-2; 7 central bases correspond to TRBD1. This sequence originates from a human donor who received an intestinal transplant. The CDR3 in this case is CASSLVGGDYGYTF. In nucleotides, the sequence is TGTGCCAGCAGCTTAGTAGGGGGCGACTATGGCTACACCTTC.